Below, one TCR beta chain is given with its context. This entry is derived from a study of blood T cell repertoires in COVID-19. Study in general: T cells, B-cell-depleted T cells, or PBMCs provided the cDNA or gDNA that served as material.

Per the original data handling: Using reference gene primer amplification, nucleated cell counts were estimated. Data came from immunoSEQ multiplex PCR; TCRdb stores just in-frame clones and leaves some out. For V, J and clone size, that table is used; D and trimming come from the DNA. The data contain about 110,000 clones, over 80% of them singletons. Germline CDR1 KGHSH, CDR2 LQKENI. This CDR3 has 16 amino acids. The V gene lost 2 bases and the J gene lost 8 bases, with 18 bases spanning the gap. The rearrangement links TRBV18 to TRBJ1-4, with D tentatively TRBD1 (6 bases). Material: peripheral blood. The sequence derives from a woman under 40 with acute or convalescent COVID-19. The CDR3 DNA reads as TGTGCCAGCTCACCAATCCCTGGGGGCATTCACGAAAAACTGTTTTTT. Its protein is CASSPIPGGIHEKLFF.